This entry lists 25 T cell receptor beta chains sequenced from one sample in a study of cytomegalovirus exposure and HLA in healthy donors. The primer mix had 60 Vbeta and 13 Jbeta primers. Repertoires were generated with immunoSEQ multiplex PCR, while TCRdb's copy carries only in-frame clones and drops some. In the table there are roughly 140,000 clones, approximately 80% of which are singletons. Sequencing was performed on PBMCs. Receptors were obtained from a female donor in good health and CMV-seronegative.

The chain combines TRBV6-6 with TRBJ2-7, with D unresolved. V was shortened by 4 bases and J by 1 base, with 5 bases between the two germline ends. The length of the CDR3 is 12 residues. Germline-derived CDR1 and CDR2 are MNHNY and SVGAGI (reference sequence). The CDR3 loop is CASSSLSYEQYF. In nucleotides, the CDR3 is TGTGCCAGCAGTTCCCTATCCTACGAGCAGTACTTC.

The chain has TRBV2 and TRBJ1-4; D uncertain. The CDR3 is 17 residues long. CDR1 and CDR2 (germline): SNHLY, FYNNEI. Trimming shortened V by 7 bases and J by 1 base, and 19 bases separated the two germline ends. The CDR3 loop is CASIVSHRPGTNEKLFF. The CDR3 nucleotides are TGTGCCAGCATAGTGTCACACCGACCAGGAACTAATGAAAAACTGTTTTTT. Variable domain in full (rest from reference TRBV2 and TRBJ1-4): EPEVTQTPSHQVTQMGQEVILRCVPISNHLYFYWYRQILGQKVEFLVSFYNNEISEKSEIFDDQFSVERPDGSNFTLKIRSTKLEDSAMYFCASIVSHRPGTNEKLFFGSGTQLSVL.

V usage is TRBV28 and J usage is TRBJ1-1, with a weak D call TRBD1 (5 bases). Germline CDR1 is MDHEN and CDR2 is SYDVKM. The CDR3 covers 13 residues. V lost 6 bases and J 4 bases, leaving 12 bases between the germline ends. This chain's CDR3 is CASRLDRLTEAFF. CDR3 DNA: TGTGCCAGCAGATTAGACAGACTCACTGAAGCTTTCTTT.

The chain employs TRBV11-3 and TRBJ2-1, with 7 bases that match TRBD2. The germline V gene encodes CDR1 SGHNT and CDR2 YENEEA. J lost 4 bases, V lost 5 bases, and 17 bases had no gene match. This CDR3 is built from 18 residues. The CDR3 DNA sequence: TGTGCCAGCAGCCCGGGCGGCGGGGGAGGGAAACTTTACAATGAGCAGTTCTTC. Translating it yields CASSPGGGGGKLYNEQFF. The full variable domain, its missing parts supplied by reference TRBV11-3 and TRBJ2-1, is EAGVVQSPRYKIIEKKQPVAFWCNPISGHNTLYWYLQNLGQGPELLIRYENEEAVDDSQLPKDRFSAERLKGVDSTLKIQPAELGDSAVYLCASSPGGGGGKLYNEQFFGPGTRLTVL.

The rearrangement uses TRBV5-4 and TRBJ2-7; maybe TRBD1 (5 bases). V lost 2 bases and J lost 4, with 10 bases in between. Germline V CDR1 and CDR2: SGHNT, YYREEE (reference sequence). This CDR3 comprises 13 residues. CDR3 amino acids: CASSLEGVYEQYF. The CDR3 DNA reads as TGTGCCAGCAGCTTAGAAGGGGTTTACGAGCAGTACTTC.

The rearrangement links TRBV2 to TRBJ1-1; D is unclear. CDR3 size: 14 residues. V was shortened by 2 bases and J by 5 bases, with 12 bases between the two germline ends. CDR1 is SNHLY and CDR2 is FYNNEI in the germline V gene. The chain's CDR3 is CASSEQRDGTEAFF. The CDR3 bases are TGTGCCAGCAGTGAACAGCGGGATGGAACTGAAGCTTTCTTT.

This clone was seen a handful of times. The J gene is TRBJ2-1, the V gene TRBV9; TRBD2 matches 9 bases. Germline assignment: CDR1 SGDLS and CDR2 YYNGEE. Trimming removed 0 bases from V and 7 bases from J; junction bases left unmatched: 11. This CDR3 is 17 amino acids long. The CDR3 is CASSVAVAGGPRNEQFF. Here the CDR3 DNA reads TGTGCCAGCAGCGTAGCCGTGGCGGGAGGGCCGAGAAATGAGCAGTTCTTC.

This chain links TRBV28 with TRBJ2-5; weak D call: TRBD2 (5 bases). Germline assignment: CDR1 MDHEN and CDR2 SYDVKM. V lost 1 base to trimming and J lost 5 bases, with 8 bases between them. This CDR3 has 13 residues. The CDR3 sequence is CASSLSRRETQYF. CDR3 in DNA: TGTGCCAGCAGTTTATCCAGGAGGGAGACCCAGTACTTC. The whole variable domain, filled in from reference TRBV28 and TRBJ2-5, reads DVKVTQSSRYLVKRTGEKVFLECVQDMDHENMFWYRQDPGLGLRLIYFSYDVKMKEKGDIPEGYSVSREKKERFSLILESASTNQTSMYLCASSLSRRETQYFGPGTRLLVL.

The V gene is TRBV5-4, the J gene TRBJ1-3; 8 nucleotides line up with TRBD1. The trim removed 4 bases at V and 1 base at J, leaving 4 bases unmatched. The CDR3 loop spans 15 amino acids. Per the germline V gene, CDR1 is SGHNT and CDR2 is YYREEE (reference sequence). CDR3 amino acids: CASSRWDRSGNTIYF. DNA of the CDR3: TGTGCCAGCAGCCGGTGGGACAGGTCTGGAAACACCATATATTTT.

The rearrangement links TRBV19 to TRBJ2-1, with TRBD1 identical over 7 bases. The CDR3 length is 15 residues. The junction had 14 bases not matched to a gene; V was cut back by 5 bases and J by 10 bases. Germline V lookup: CDR1 LNHDA, CDR2 SQIVND (reference sequence). The CDR3 is CASSFYRGSSAEQFF. The CDR3 DNA is TGTGCCAGTAGTTTCTACAGGGGTTCCTCGGCCGAGCAGTTCTTC.

This clone came up a few times. This rearrangement joins TRBV7-2 to TRBJ1-1; TRBD1 agrees at 11 bases. CDR1 is SGHTA, CDR2 FQGNSA, per germline. V lost 5 bases and J lost 3; bases outside the gene matches: 5. The CDR3 totals 15 residues. Written as DNA, the CDR3 is TGTGCCAGCAGCCTGGGACAGGGGGGGTACACTGAAGCTTTCTTT. Encoded protein: CASSLGQGGYTEAFF.

The V and J genes are TRBV7-9 and TRBJ2-3; 8 bases are a match to TRBD2. Germline CDR1 reads SEHNR; CDR2 reads FQNEAQ (reference sequence). V shed 5 bases, J shed 4 bases, and the junction held 8 bases outside the gene matches. This CDR3 has 15 amino acids. The CDR3 DNA sequence: TGTGCCAGCAGCCCCCCTCGGGGGGGCCCAGATACGCAGTATTTT. This codes for CASSPPRGGPDTQYF.

The rearrangement uses TRBV19 and TRBJ1-1; D possibly corresponds to TRBD1 (5 bases). V was shortened by 3 bases and J by 5 bases, with 16 bases between the two germline ends. The CDR3 has 15 residues. The V gene's germline CDR1 is LNHDA and CDR2 SQIVND (reference sequence). CDR3 DNA sequence: TGTGCCAGTAGTATGATGGCGGGGCCCTGGACTGAAGCTTTCTTT. It yields the protein CASSMMAGPWTEAFF. Drawing the rest from reference TRBV19 and TRBJ1-1, the complete variable domain is DGGITQSPKYLFRKEGQNVTLSCEQNLNHDAMYWYRQDPGQGLRLIYYSQIVNDFQKGDIAEGYSVSREKKESFPLTVTSAQKNPTAFYLCASSMMAGPWTEAFFGQGTRLTVV.

This chain joins TRBV5-4 and TRBJ2-3; the match to TRBD2 covers 11 bases. The CDR3 has 17 residues. Germline assignment: CDR1 SGHNT and CDR2 YYREEE (reference sequence). The ends lost 2 bases at V and 0 bases at J; junction bases unmatched: 5. CDR3 residues: CASSFLAGGRSTDTQYF. In DNA form, the CDR3 reads TGTGCCAGCAGCTTTCTAGCGGGGGGCCGAAGCACAGATACGCAGTATTTT.

The V call is TRBV2, the J call TRBJ1-2, with 10 nucleotides matching TRBD1. V was clipped by 6 bases and J by 7 bases; unmatched bases: 8. In germline, CDR1 is SNHLY, CDR2 FYNNEI. The CDR3 extends over 14 amino acids. This CDR3 is CASSPGQGLRGYTF. The CDR3 coding sequence is TGTGCCAGCAGCCCGGGACAGGGGTTGCGTGGCTACACCTTC.

The CDR3 spells CASSAAVLAGGVTDTQYF. Here the CDR3 DNA reads TGTGCCAGCAGCGCCGCTGTACTAGCGGGGGGGGTCACAGATACGCAGTATTTT. This chain connects TRBV5-4 to TRBJ2-3, with 13 bases aligning to TRBD2. Looked up from germline, CDR1 is SGHNT and CDR2 is YYREEE (reference sequence). The V segment lost 4 bases and the J segment 2 bases; nucleotides outside the gene matches: 10. The CDR3 contains 18 residues.

V gene TRBV4-1 combines with J gene TRBJ1-2; weak D call: TRBD1 (6 bases). Trimming took off 6 bases at V and 5 bases at J, with 19 bases between the two ends. CDR3 length: 15 amino acids. Germline V gives CDR1 MGHRA, CDR2 YSYEKL. The CDR3 sequence: CASRAQGEGGYGYTF. DNA of the CDR3: TGCGCCAGCAGAGCACAGGGTGAAGGCGGATATGGCTACACCTTC.

The V and J genes are TRBV5-1 and TRBJ1-1, with D tentatively TRBD1 (5 bases). From germline, CDR1 is SGHRS and CDR2 YFSETQ. CDR3 size: 13 residues. V was clipped by 0 bases and J by 7 bases, with 10 bases between them. The DNA of the CDR3 is TGCGCCAGCAGCTTGGGTCCAGGGAATGAAGCTTTCTTT. Protein: CASSLGPGNEAFF.

In DNA form, the CDR3 reads TGTGCCAGCAGCCTGCGTGGACAGGGCTTTTACGAGCAGTACTTC. It is translated as CASSLRGQGFYEQYF. The chain couples TRBV5-4 to TRBJ2-7, with 8 bases lining up with TRBD1. The CDR3 length is 15 residues. Unmatched junction bases numbered 10, after V lost 4 bases and J lost 4 bases. Germline V gene data show CDR1 as SGHNT and CDR2 as YYREEE (reference sequence).

This clone was counted a few times. The chain carries TRBV7-2 and TRBJ2-1, with 13 bases that match TRBD2. Germline lookup yields CDR1 SGHTA and CDR2 FQGNSA. V gave up 5 bases and J gave up 7 bases; unmatched junction bases: 8. The CDR3 contains 16 residues. The CDR3 spells CASSPRLAGGKNEQFF. In nucleotides, the CDR3 is TGTGCCAGCAGCCCTAGACTAGCGGGGGGCAAAAATGAGCAGTTCTTC.

Only one count was recorded for this clone. The chain combines TRBV30 with TRBJ2-7, with D perhaps matching TRBD2 (6 bases). The germline CDR1 and CDR2 sequences are GTSNPN and SVGIG (reference sequence). The CDR3 has 17 residues. Trimming removed 4 bases at V and 11 bases at J, with 33 bases between. In nucleotides, the CDR3 is TGTGCCTGGACTTTAGGAGGGTTTGGATTGGGCCGACGCCATGAGTACTTC. As protein: CAWTLGGFGLGRRHEYF.

J is TRBJ1-2 and V is TRBV29-1; the D gene is possibly TRBD1 (5 bases). Germline CDR1 reads SQVTM; CDR2 reads ANQGSEA. Deletions cut 6 bases from V and 4 bases from J, with 12 bases between. This CDR3 is built from 12 residues. CDR3 region: CSVEERGYGYTF. DNA of the CDR3: TGCAGCGTCGAGGAAAGGGGCTATGGCTACACCTTC. Full variable domain (remainder filled in from reference TRBV29-1 and TRBJ1-2): SAVISQKPSRDICQRGTSLTIQCQVDSQVTMMFWYRQQPGQSLTLIATANQGSEATYESGFVIDKFPISRPNLTFSTLTVSNMSPEDSSIYLCSVEERGYGYTFGSGTRLTVV.

The CDR3 protein is CASSGGPRETQYF. DNA for the CDR3: TGTGCCAGTAGCGGGGGCCCCAGAGAGACCCAGTACTTC. The chain links TRBV10-3 to TRBJ2-5; 9 bases align to TRBD2. The J segment lost 4 bases and the V segment lost 10 bases, leaving 7 bases of the junction unmatched. CDR1 is ENHRY and CDR2 is SYGVKD in the germline V gene. CDR3 length: 13 amino acids.

This clone was detected a few times. The V and J genes are TRBV5-1 and TRBJ2-7; 9 bases align to TRBD1. Trimming cost V 5 bases and J 5 bases; bases outside gene matches: 8. The germline CDR1 and CDR2 sequences are SGHRS and YFSETQ. The CDR3 covers 14 residues. In DNA form, the CDR3 reads TGCGCCAGCAGGGAGGGACAGGGTCTGCACGAGCAGTACTTC. Protein sequence: CASREGQGLHEQYF.

The chain has TRBV7-8 and TRBJ1-5; D is possibly TRBD1 (5 bases). The CDR3 covers 15 residues. Germline V gene lookup returns CDR1 SGHVS and CDR2 FQNEAQ. The ends were cut back, 5 bases at V and 7 bases at J, with 18 bases in the middle. CDR3 loop: CASSLRAGWGQPQHF. CDR3 DNA sequence: TGTGCCAGCAGCCTGAGGGCGGGGTGGGGGCAGCCCCAGCATTTT.